In its sample, the clone carrying this T cell receptor beta chain was seen many times. The antigen is unknown. One end of the junction varies from germline; a read error may be responsible. Germline CDR1 is SQVTM and CDR2 is ANQGSEA. The CDR3 has 13 amino acids. The data were obtained in a study of identical twins. TCRdb re-called the 5' RACE reads with MiXCR, one entry per CDR3 protein. The table lists nearly 650,000 distinct CDR3 sequences, 7% to 7.5% of them singletons, with over 1.5% in the top ten. Broader study findings: Zero-insertion results could be subject to partial confounding by invariant MAIT and iNKT cells.

This sample was also put to use in a study of yellow fever vaccine responses in identical twins.

The TCR comes from a woman between 18 and 29 years old in good health. The specimen was PBMCs. The gene calls are TRBV29-1 and TRBJ2-1, with 7 bases fitting TRBD1. In DNA form, the CDR3 reads TGCAGGGTTGAGGGGGCAACCTACAATGAGCAGTTCTTC. This translates into CRVEGATYNEQFF.